This T cell receptor (beta chain) emerged from a study of CD8+CD57+ T cells in acquired aplastic anemia. The wider study: Sorted CD4+ and CD8+ cell DNA averaged around 3 ug. Mean read depth for CD4+ cells from healthy donors was around 9.9 million.

The CDR3 totals 13 residues. Trimming removed 5 bases at V and 4 bases at J, with 9 bases between. Looked up from germline, CDR1 is LNHDA and CDR2 is SQIVND (reference sequence). The TCR beta profiling, which covered VDJ combination and CDR3 sequence, was carried out using genomic DNA as the template. MiXCR, applied by TCRdb to the reads, yields one record per CDR3 protein. Altogether about 190,000 distinct CDR3 sequences are present, 54% being singletons, with the ten largest covering 15% to 20%. Points from the study as a whole: Comparison of patients with controls identified some 29 shared CD8+ CDR3 sequences.

This clonotype was seen ten or more times. The antigen remains unidentified. The sequence derives from a human donor in good health, serving as a control. The sequenced material came from sorted CD4+, CD8+, or CD8+CD57+ T cells (not recorded which) from PBMCs. J is TRBJ1-5 and V is TRBV19; tentatively, D is TRBD1 (6 bases). Here the CDR3 reads CASSRGPNQPQHF. In DNA form, the CDR3 reads TGTGCCAGTAGTCGGGGGCCTAATCAGCCCCAGCATTTT.